The present T cell receptor beta chain was sequenced within a study of shared clonotypes between healthy human individuals (TCRdb year 2020). Describing the broader study: Three men and a couple of women, aged 18 to 49 years, made up the cohort. For each donor, CD4 naive and CD4 memory were each run on three plates, CD8 naive on two plates, and CD8 memory on one plate. To estimate repertoire size and how much clonotypes are shared between individuals, the study performed deep sequencing of blood TCR repertoires from a few healthy adults. Different laboratories and diverse techniques were used to prepare libraries and sequence TCR repertoires, to increase sequencing depth and limit assay-specific biases. Per donor, leukapheresis produced somewhere between about 0.9 and 9.5 billion PBMCs.

In the case of this clone: Its antigen target is currently unknown. It has no much larger one-base neighbor in the sample; base qualities were not kept.

Using the deep immunoSEQ assay, multiplex PCR amplified TCR CDR3 regions from genomic DNA. Extracted genomic DNA from each cell subset was distributed evenly across all wells of several immunoSEQ 96-well plates, and each plate was treated as a replicate. For sorted subsets, about 0.2 ug genomic DNA, equal to tens of thousands of T cell genomes, was loaded into each replicate PCR. The purified libraries were quantified using a Qubit 3.0 fluorometer, sized with a Bioanalyzer 2100, and then quantified again using the KAPA Library Quantification kit. Every immunoSEQ 96-well plate was sequenced on a dedicated single-read 150-cycle Illumina NextSeq 550 flow cell. For the original study's pipeline: The immunoSEQ output contained only junctional sequences without quality scores, so filtering could not match that applied to full-length reads. To assign V/J genes and CDR3, sequences were annotated using PyIR, a Python wrapper for IgBLAST v1.9, with IMGT germline references. Reads were removed for weak V/J assignments (E-value above 1e-6), missing CDR3, stop codons, out-of-frame junctions, or ambiguous translated residues. A V3J clonotype was defined by an identical inferred V gene, J gene, and CDR3 amino acid sequence. The percentage overlap between two repertoires was calculated by dividing the number of shared unique clonotypes by the size of the smaller repertoire. Repertoire richness was assessed with RTK rarefaction, the Chao1 estimator, and Recon v2.1 estimates of unobserved clonotypes. For all TCRbeta clonotypes obtained by the gDNA method from several donors, generation probabilities were computed with OLGA. As stored in TCRdb, this immuneACCESS dataset retains in-frame rearrangements with V and J assigned. A fraction of the clones does not appear; measured against another copy, unresolved V genes explain less than half of the discrepancy, and the remainder lacks a known reason. Clone size and V and J calls were adopted from that table, with D and trimming inferred from the DNA. The sample contains some 2,500,000 clones, over 85% of them found a single time. Roughly 0.39% of the sample is taken by the ten largest.

On the study overall, not on this receptor specifically: Rarefaction of sorted-subset datasets indicated incomplete sequencing despite the large sequencing depth. Because the study included a small number of donors, the genetic and exposure-history diversity represented was limited. Naive subsets generally had larger estimated clonotype richness than memory subsets. Clonotypes shared by all four sorted-subset donors showed higher generation probabilities than non-shared clonotypes. About 4.5% of naive CD4, 3.5% of naive CD8, approximately 2.2% of memory CD4, and 0.35% to 0.5% of memory CD8 clonotypes were shared across a few donors. Based on pairwise subsampling, the degree of clonotype sharing among donors was expected to be affected by sequencing depth. Sampling was limited to blood, and TCR repertoires in tissue likely differ from TCR repertoires in blood.

The donors were healthy, HIV-negative adults who had no recently reported acute infections or vaccinations. Every donor was a Caucasian adult residing in Nashville, Tennessee, USA. CD4+ T cells were enriched through magnetic negative selection, after which naive cells were positively selected on CD45RA and the remaining negative fraction served as the memory subset. Blood was obtained by leukapheresis, after which PBMCs were separated by Ficoll-Histopaque density gradient centrifugation and cryopreserved in liquid nitrogen vapor phase. Analytical flow cytometry was used to check the purity and quantity of every magnetically sorted T cell population. Genomic DNA was isolated from each sorted fraction and quantified by UV absorbance on a Nanodrop 2000c. This TCR derives from a man between 18 and 35 years old in good health. Some clones in this sample may be carry-over from other donors' samples. The material sequenced was naive CD4+ T cells from PBMCs. The cell subset or site label on this specimen signifies: CD45RA+ positively selected.

The DNA sequence follows: TGCGCCAGCAGCTTGCAGCGGGAATCCTACGAGCAGTACTTC. The translation is CASSLQRESYEQYF. The chain uses TRBV5-1 and TRBJ2-7, with 7 bases in between that match TRBD2. Sequences SGHRS (CDR1) and YFSETQ (CDR2) are obtained from the germline V gene. V is trimmed back by 1 base and J by 1 base, and the junction contains 2 bases that no gene match accounts for. The CDR3 numbers 14 residues from cysteine through phenylalanine. Kept here is only the CDR3 DNA, which spans 42 bases and is read in frame from base 1.